One T cell receptor beta chain is described in this entry. Newly diagnosed patients aged 18 to 65 had hyperthyroidism of under 2 months' duration. This sample is drawn from a study of T cells in Graves' hyperthyroidism and ophthalmopathy. Amplification of TCR beta CDR3 regions used RNA as the template. HTBI primers were employed in a first-round RT-PCR of the TCR CDR3. TCRdb reanalysed the multiplex PCR reads using MiXCR and keeps one entry per CDR3 protein. The data contain 140,000 or so distinct CDR3 sequences, approximately 20% of them seen just once; the ten biggest clones take up 67%. With V trimmed by 6 bases and J by 2 bases, 8 bases remained unmatched. The CDR3 totals 16 residues.

The rearrangement joins TRBV12-3 or TRBV12-4 to TRBJ2-3; 10 bases are shared with TRBD2. This TCR came from a woman in her 50s with Graves' hyperthyroidism that later progressed to Graves' ophthalmopathy. The specimen sequenced was blood. CDR3 sequence: CASSPGTSASTDTQYF. The CDR3 nucleotides read TGTGCCAGCAGCCCCGGGACTAGCGCCTCCACAGATACGCAGTATTTT.